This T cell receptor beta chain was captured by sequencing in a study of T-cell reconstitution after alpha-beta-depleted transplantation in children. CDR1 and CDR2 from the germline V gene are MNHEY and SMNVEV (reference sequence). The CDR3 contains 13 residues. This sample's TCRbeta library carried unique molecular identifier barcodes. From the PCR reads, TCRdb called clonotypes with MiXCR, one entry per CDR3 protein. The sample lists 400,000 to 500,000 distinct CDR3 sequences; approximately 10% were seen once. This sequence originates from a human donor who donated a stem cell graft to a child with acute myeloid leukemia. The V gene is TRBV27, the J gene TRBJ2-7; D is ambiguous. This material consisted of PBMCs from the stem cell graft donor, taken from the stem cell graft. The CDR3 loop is CASSSAPHYEQCV. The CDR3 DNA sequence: TGTGCCAGCAGTTCCGCCCCGCATTACGAGCAGTGCGTC.